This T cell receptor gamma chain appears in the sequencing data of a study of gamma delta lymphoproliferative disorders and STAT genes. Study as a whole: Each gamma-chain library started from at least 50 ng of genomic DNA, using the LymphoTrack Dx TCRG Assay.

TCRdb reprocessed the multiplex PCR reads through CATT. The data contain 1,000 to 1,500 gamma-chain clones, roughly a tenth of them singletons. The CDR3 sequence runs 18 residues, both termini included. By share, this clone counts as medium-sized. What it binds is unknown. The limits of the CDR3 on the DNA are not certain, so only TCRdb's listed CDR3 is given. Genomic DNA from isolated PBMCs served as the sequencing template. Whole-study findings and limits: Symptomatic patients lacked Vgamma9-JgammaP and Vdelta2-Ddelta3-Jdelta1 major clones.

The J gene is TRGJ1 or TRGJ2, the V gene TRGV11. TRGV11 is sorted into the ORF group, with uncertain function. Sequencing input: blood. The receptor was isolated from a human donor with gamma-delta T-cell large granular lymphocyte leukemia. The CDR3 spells CTTVPAGLGSARYYKKLF.